The present entry profiles one T cell receptor (beta chain) with its context. Patients from Seattle were sampled longitudinally, starting during active infection. The data stem from a study of blood T cell repertoires in COVID-19. Overall study: The United States, Italy and Spain provided the acute and convalescent COVID-19 samples. Sources were T cells, B-cell-depleted T cells, or PBMCs; the material itself was cDNA or gDNA.

In the study's own analysis: Reference gene primer amplification gave nucleated cell count estimates. Sequenced by immunoSEQ multiplex PCR; TCRdb stores in-frame clones only, minus some. Clonal size and the V and J genes are those of that table, whereas D and trimming came from the DNA. The sample lists some 220,000 clones, 80% to 85% occurring once. The germline V gene encodes CDR1 ENHRY and CDR2 SYGVKD. Trimming removed 6 bases from V and 1 base from J; junction bases left unmatched: 3. CDR3 length: 14 amino acids. This TCR derives from an older woman with COVID-19, enrolled during active disease. Sequencing was done on a sample of peripheral blood. The rearrangement uses TRBV10-3 and TRBJ2-1; 7 bases agree with TRBD2. The CDR3 DNA follows: TGTGCCATCAGAGGACTAGAGTCCTACAATGAGCAGTTCTTC. It is translated as CAIRGLESYNEQFF.